This entry lists 23 T cell receptor beta chains sequenced from one sample in a study of early stage breast cancer tumors. Clones were sequenced by immunoSEQ multiplex PCR, and TCRdb holds only the in-frame ones, with some missing. The table has some 72,000 clones, approximately 79% seen once. Material for sequencing was blood. Receptors originate from a person aged 55 to 69 with breast cancer.

The V gene is TRBV18, the J gene TRBJ2-7; the D is unclear. The germline V gene encodes CDR1 KGHSH and CDR2 LQKENI. There are 14 residues in the CDR3. The V and J ends lost 0 bases and 0 bases respectively, with 6 bases between them. The CDR3 is CASSPPANSYEQYF. The CDR3 bases are TGTGCCAGCTCACCACCCGCCAACTCCTACGAGCAGTACTTC.

The chain is built from TRBV19 and TRBJ2-7; TRBD2 might be the D (5 bases). Trimming removed 4 bases from V and 1 base from J, with 11 bases in between. Germline assignment: CDR1 LNHDA and CDR2 SQIVND (reference sequence). The CDR3 covers 14 residues. The CDR3 reads CASSSRAESYEQYF. The CDR3 DNA follows: TGTGCCAGTAGTAGTCGAGCGGAGTCCTACGAGCAGTACTTC. Complete variable domain (other parts from reference TRBV19 and TRBJ2-7): DGGITQSPKYLFRKEGQNVTLSCEQNLNHDAMYWYRQDPGQGLRLIYYSQIVNDFQKGDIAEGYSVSREKKESFPLTVTSAQKNPTAFYLCASSSRAESYEQYFGPGTRLTVT.

The CDR3 nucleotides read TGTGCCAGTAGACTAGCGGGGGGGCAAGAGACCCAGTACTTC. Residues: CASRLAGGQETQYF. The chain employs TRBV19 and TRBJ2-5; TRBD2 matches at 13 bases. The CDR3 covers 14 residues. CDR1 LNHDA and CDR2 SQIVND come from the germline V gene (reference sequence). The V gene end was trimmed by 6 bases and the J gene end by 2 bases; junction bases not matched to a gene: 0.

V gene TRBV5-5 combines with J gene TRBJ2-3; D not resolved. Trimming took off 4 bases at V and 4 bases at J, with 31 bases between the two ends. CDR3 length: 20 residues. Germline assignment: CDR1 SGHKS and CDR2 YYEKEE (reference sequence). This chain's CDR3 is CASSANPTHELSIRPDTQYF. The CDR3 coding sequence is TGTGCCAGCAGCGCGAACCCCACACACGAACTTAGCATCCGTCCAGATACGCAGTATTTT.

This rearrangement joins TRBV15 to TRBJ2-7; 7 bases are a match to TRBD1. Germline V lookup: CDR1 LNHNV, CDR2 YYDKDF (reference sequence). After removal of 3 bases from V and 2 bases from J, the junction contained 16 bases not matched to a gene. The CDR3 loop spans 18 amino acids. Here the CDR3 DNA reads TGTGCCACCAGCAGGAATCTGGGTCGAGAGCAGGGGGCCTACGAGCAGTACTTC. It codes for CATSRNLGREQGAYEQYF. Complete variable domain (other parts from reference TRBV15 and TRBJ2-7): DAMVIQNPRYQVTQFGKPVTLSCSQTLNHNVMYWYQQKSSQAPKLLFHYYDKDFNNEADTPDNFQSRRPNTSFCFLDIRSPGLGDTAMYLCATSRNLGREQGAYEQYFGPGTRLTVT.

A remark on this clone: The sample carries other DNA sequences with the same CDR3. The V gene is TRBV6-5, the J gene TRBJ2-2, with a tentative D call TRBD2 (5 bases). CDR1 is MNHEY and CDR2 is SVGAGI in the germline V gene. Trimming stripped 4 bases from V and 4 bases from J, with 7 bases between. This CDR3 is built from 13 residues. DNA of the CDR3: TGTGCCAGCAGTTCTGCGGGCACCGGGGAGCTGTTTTTT. Protein product: CASSSAGTGELFF.

CDR3 in DNA: TGCGCCAGCAGTGCTTTTCCTGAAGCTTTCTTT. Translating gives CASSAFPEAFF. The chain has TRBV10-1 and TRBJ1-1; D gene uncertain. The germline CDR1 and CDR2 sequences are WNHNN and SYGVQD (reference sequence). The CDR3 contains 11 residues. V shed 4 bases and J shed 6 bases, with 6 bases lying between them.

The rearrangement uses TRBV28 and TRBJ2-7; TRBD1 matches 9 bases. The CDR3 is 13 amino acids. J gave up 5 bases and V 6 bases, and 5 bases lay outside the gene matches. Germline lookup yields CDR1 MDHEN and CDR2 SYDVKM. In DNA, the CDR3 is TGTGCCAGCAGGGGACAGGGTCTTGACGAGCAGTACTTC. Protein sequence: CASRGQGLDEQYF.

This clone was counted a few times. The V gene is TRBV5-4, the J gene TRBJ1-2, with a weak D call TRBD1 (6 bases). Germline assignment: CDR1 SGHNT and CDR2 YYREEE (reference sequence). The CDR3 contains 13 residues. The ends were cut back, 6 bases at V and 3 bases at J, with 12 bases in the middle. The CDR3 region has the DNA TGTGCCAGCACCGAACAGGGAGACTATGGCTACACCTTC. Translated: CASTEQGDYGYTF.

The CDR3 nucleotides are TGTGCCAGCAGCCCAGACTTGCTCAGGAAGACCCAGTACTTC. As protein: CASSPDLLRKTQYF. This chain links TRBV7-2 with TRBJ2-5; D gene ambiguous. Germline assignment: CDR1 SGHTA and CDR2 FQGNSA. With 5 bases removed from V and 6 bases from J, the gap between germline ends came to 16 bases. The CDR3 loop spans 14 amino acids.

For this clone: No DNA is shown, since the ends of the CDR3 on it are uncertain; the CDR3 is the one TCRdb lists. This rearrangement joins TRBV27 to TRBJ1-5. The CDR3 comprises 14 residues, both ends counted. Germline CDR1 reads MNHEY; CDR2 reads SMNVEV (reference sequence). Here the CDR3 reads CASSFGAGNQPQHF.

This clone was detected a few times. The rearrangement links TRBV6-1 to TRBJ1-1; the D is unclear. This CDR3 region has 13 residues. Trimming shortened V by 6 bases and J by 5 bases, and 13 bases separated the two germline ends. Germline CDR1 is MNHNS and CDR2 is SASEGT. This chain's CDR3 is CASSQLLVTEAFF. Written as DNA, the CDR3 is TGTGCCAGCAGCCAACTCCTAGTTACTGAAGCTTTCTTT.

This clone has a handful of counts. J is TRBJ1-1 and V is TRBV30; 11 bases align to TRBD1. Germline-derived CDR1 and CDR2 are GTSNPN and SVGIG (reference sequence). The CDR3 extends over 13 amino acids. V was pared by 4 bases and J by 3 bases, with 1 base of the junction left unmatched. The CDR3 loop reads CAWMGQGDTEAFF. The CDR3 DNA sequence: TGTGCCTGGATGGGACAGGGGGACACTGAAGCTTTCTTT.

The chain is built from TRBV11-3 and TRBJ2-2, with 9 bases aligning to TRBD1. Unmatched junction bases numbered 1, after V lost 4 bases and J lost 1 base. Germline lookup yields CDR1 SGHNT and CDR2 YENEEA. CDR3 length: 15 amino acids. CDR3 nucleotides: TGTGCCAGCAGCTCGGGACAGGGGAACACCGGGGAGCTGTTTTTT. Translated: CASSSGQGNTGELFF.

The gene calls are TRBV7-6 and TRBJ2-7; 8 bases are shared with TRBD2. From germline, CDR1 is SGHVS and CDR2 FNYEAQ. With V trimmed by 4 bases and J by 0 bases, 8 bases remained unmatched. There are 16 residues in the CDR3. The chain's CDR3 is CASSSRGGASSYEQYF. In nucleotides, the CDR3 is TGTGCCAGCAGCTCCCGGGGGGGGGCAAGCTCCTACGAGCAGTACTTC.

This rearrangement joins TRBV15 to TRBJ1-2, with D perhaps TRBD1 (5 bases). The CDR3 sequence is 14 residues long. CDR1 LNHNV and CDR2 YYDKDF come from the germline V gene (reference sequence). Trimming left V 1 base short and J 7 bases short, with 13 bases between. CDR3 protein: CATSRGRAVGGYTF. In DNA, the CDR3 is TGTGCCACCAGCAGAGGCAGGGCAGTCGGTGGCTACACCTTC.

This sequence joins TRBV28 and TRBJ1-3, with D hard to call. V lost 6 bases to trimming and J lost 1 base, with 7 bases between them. The CDR3 length is 13 residues. CDR1 is MDHEN and CDR2 is SYDVKM in the germline V gene. The DNA of the CDR3 is TGTGCCAGCAGACGGGGATCTGGAAACACCATATATTTT. Translation: CASRRGSGNTIYF.

In this sample, this clone turned up once. The rearrangement joins TRBV15 to TRBJ2-7, with D unclear. Germline-derived CDR1 and CDR2 are LNHNV and YYDKDF (reference sequence). The CDR3 is 13 residues long. Trimming took 0 bases from V and 5 from J, leaving 8 bases between them. The CDR3 DNA is TGTGCCACCAGCAGAGATCAGGATCACGAGCAGTACTTC. Protein product: CATSRDQDHEQYF.

The chain is built from TRBV5-6 and TRBJ2-3; TRBD2 agrees at 9 bases. Germline V gene data show CDR1 as SGHDT and CDR2 as YYEEEE. CDR3 size: 16 residues. J was trimmed by 5 bases and V by 0 bases; bases with no gene match: 7. In DNA form, the CDR3 reads TGTGCCAGCAGCTTGGCCGGTAGCGGGAGAGGAGATACGCAGTATTTT. Translating gives CASSLAGSGRGDTQYF.

V usage is TRBV7-2 and J usage is TRBJ2-7; maybe TRBD1 (6 bases). Trimming took 4 bases from V and 6 from J, leaving 13 bases between them. Germline lookup yields CDR1 SGHTA and CDR2 FQGNSA. The CDR3 spans 13 residues. The CDR3 here is CASSWTESGEQYF. The CDR3 region has the DNA TGTGCCAGCAGCTGGACAGAGAGCGGCGAGCAGTACTTC.

The chain combines TRBV27 with TRBJ2-1; TRBD2 matches at 7 bases. The V segment lost 5 bases and the J segment 9 bases; nucleotides outside the gene matches: 10. In germline, CDR1 is MNHEY, CDR2 SMNVEV (reference sequence). The CDR3 sequence is 14 residues long. The CDR3 coding sequence is TGTGCCAGCAGTCCCCCGGGACTATCCGCTGAGCAGTTCTTC. Its translation is CASSPPGLSAEQFF.

This clone was seen more than once but under ten times. J is TRBJ1-4 and V is TRBV10-3; no clear D gene. The germline gives CDR1 ENHRY, CDR2 SYGVKD. The V end was cut by 3 bases, the J end by 8 bases, with 10 bases between. CDR3 length: 13 residues. DNA of the CDR3: TGTGCCATCAGTGAAGCCGTTTGGGAAAAACTGTTTTTT. This encodes CAISEAVWEKLFF.

This rearrangement joins TRBV6-1 to TRBJ2-2; TRBD1 aligns across 8 bases. The CDR3 has 14 residues. Germline CDR1 is MNHNS and CDR2 is SASEGT. Germline trimming cut 6 bases from V and 11 bases from J; bases unmatched to any gene: 11. CDR3 in amino acids: CASRNRGYLAELFF. The CDR3 region has the DNA TGTGCCAGCAGGAACAGGGGGTACCTCGCTGAGCTGTTTTTT.